This T cell receptor (beta chain) emerged from a study of vaccination effects on CD4 cells after COVID-19. Turning to the study itself: Post-vaccine sampling occurred a median 72 days after the second dose.

Isolating CD4+ T cells followed 9 to 10 days of culture. Everyone in the study got two shots of either the BNT162b2 or mRNA-1273 vaccine. Concerning this clone itself: Its antigen is still unknown.

Here immunoSEQ multiplex PCR was the method, and the copy in TCRdb shows in-frame clones only, minus some. The sample records tens of thousands of clones, 65% to 80% being singletons. V lost 4 bases to trimming and J lost 0 bases, with 11 bases between them. There are 15 residues in the CDR3. The V gene's germline CDR1 is SGHTS and CDR2 YDEGEE. Whole-study results and caveats: Researchers reported few convalescent patients and no early post-infection timepoints in the study. Clonal contraction was marked in infection- and vaccine-induced clones late after vaccination.

This TCR came from a human donor who received a COVID-19 vaccine. V gene TRBV5-8 combines with J gene TRBJ2-4, with D possibly matching TRBD1 (6 bases). Material: CD4+ T cells from PBMCs cultured without peptide, obtained after COVID-19 vaccination. CDR3 nucleotide sequence: TGTGCCAGCAGCACGTTACAGGGAGCCAAAAACATTCAGTACTTC. It specifies CASSTLQGAKNIQYF.